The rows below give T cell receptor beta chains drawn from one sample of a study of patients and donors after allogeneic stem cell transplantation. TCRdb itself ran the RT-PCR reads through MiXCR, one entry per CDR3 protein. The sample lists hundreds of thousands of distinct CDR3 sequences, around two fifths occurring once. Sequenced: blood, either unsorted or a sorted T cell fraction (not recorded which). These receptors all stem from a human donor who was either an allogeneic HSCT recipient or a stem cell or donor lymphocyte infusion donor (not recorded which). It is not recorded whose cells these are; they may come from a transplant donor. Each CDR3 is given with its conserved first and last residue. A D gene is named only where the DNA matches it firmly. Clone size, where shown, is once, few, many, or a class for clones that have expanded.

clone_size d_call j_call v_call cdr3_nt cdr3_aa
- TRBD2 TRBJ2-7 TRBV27 TGTGCCAGCAGTCCCCTCGGGGGGACCTACGAGCAGTACTTC CASSPLGGTYEQYF
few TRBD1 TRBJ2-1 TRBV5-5 TGTGCCAGCAGCACCGACAGGGTGAGTTACAATGAGCAGTTCTTC CASSTDRVSYNEQFF
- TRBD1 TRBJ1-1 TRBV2 TGTGCCAGCAGCGGGACAGCACGCGCTGAAGCTTTCTTT CASSGTARAEAFF
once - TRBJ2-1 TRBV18 TGTGCCAGCTCACCACCGCTACGGGGGAGGCCGAATGAGCAGTTCTTC CASSPPLRGRPNEQFF
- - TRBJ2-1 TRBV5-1 TGCGCCAGCAGGGGGGACAATCGGGACAATGAGCAGTTCTTC CASRGDNRDNEQFF
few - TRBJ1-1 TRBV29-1 TGCAGCGTTTTTCCGCGGGTGGACACTGAAGCTTTCTTT CSVFPRVDTEAFF
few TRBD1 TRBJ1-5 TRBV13 TGTGCCAGCAGCTTGGACAGGTCGGGTCAGCCCCAGCATTTT CASSLDRSGQPQHF
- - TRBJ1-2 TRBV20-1 TGCAGTGCTAGAGATCCGGAAGCTAACTATGGCTACACCTTC CSARDPEANYGYTF
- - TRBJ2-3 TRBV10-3 TGTGCCATCAGCCACCATAACAGTGCTCATACGCAGTATTTT CAISHHNSAHTQYF
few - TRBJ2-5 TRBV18 TGTGCCAGCTCACCGGGGGAGACCCAGTACTTC CASSPGETQYF
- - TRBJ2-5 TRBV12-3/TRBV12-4 TGTGCCAGCACCTTGGGTGGCCTCATCGCCCAAGAGACCCAGTACTTC CASTLGGLIAQETQYF
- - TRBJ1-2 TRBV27 TGTGCCAGCCCTATTCAAGGCTACACCTTC CASPIQGYTF
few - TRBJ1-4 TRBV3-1 TGTGCCAGCAGCCAAGCGACAGCCCCTAATGAAAAACTGTTTTTT CASSQATAPNEKLFF
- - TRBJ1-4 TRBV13 TGTGCCAGCAGCTTAGGAGGAGTATCGGAAAAACTGTTTTTT CASSLGGVSEKLFF
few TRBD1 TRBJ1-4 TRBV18 TGTGCCAGCAGGACAGGGTTTAATGAAAAACTGTTTTTT CASRTGFNEKLFF
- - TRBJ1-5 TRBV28 TGTGCCAGCAGAGCCCGGGACATAAACATCTATAGCAATCAGCCCCAGCATTTT CASRARDINIYSNQPQHF
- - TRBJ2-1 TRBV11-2 TGTGCCAGCAGCTTAGACCTCGGAGGGGGAAGTGAGCAGTTCTTC CASSLDLGGGSEQFF
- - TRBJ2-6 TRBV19 TGTGCCAGTAGCCACACAGGGACTGGGGCCAACGTCCTGACTTTC CASSHTGTGANVLTF
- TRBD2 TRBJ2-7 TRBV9 TGTGCCAGCAGCCCTACCCCAGCGGGGGGTTCCTACGAGCAGTACTTC CASSPTPAGGSYEQYF
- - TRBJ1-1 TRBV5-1 TGCGCCAGCAGCTTGGGACAGACGAGCACTGAAGCTTTCTTT CASSLGQTSTEAFF
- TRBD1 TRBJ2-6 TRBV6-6 TGTGCCAGCAGTTACAGAAGGGGGCTAGGGGCCAACGTCCTGACTTTC CASSYRRGLGANVLTF
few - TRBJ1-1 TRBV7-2 TGTGCCAGCAGCCCCCGTGTATACACTGAAGCTTTCTTT CASSPRVYTEAFF
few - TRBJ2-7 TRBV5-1 TGCGCCAGCAGCTTTCCGGATAGTGAGCAGTACTTC CASSFPDSEQYF
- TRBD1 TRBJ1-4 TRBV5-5 TGTGCCAGCAGCGGAGGACAGGTGTGGGAAAAACTGTTTTTT CASSGGQVWEKLFF
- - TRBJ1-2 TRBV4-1 TGCGCCAGCAGCCAAGATCTATCGGGGGTTGGCTATGGCTACACCTTC CASSQDLSGVGYGYTF
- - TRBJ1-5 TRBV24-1 TGTGCCACCAGTGAGTTAGGACAGCCCCAGCATTTT CATSELGQPQHF
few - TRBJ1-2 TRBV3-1 TGTGCCAGCAGCCAAGTAACCCAGGGGCTTGGCTACACCTTC CASSQVTQGLGYTF
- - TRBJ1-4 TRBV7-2 TGTGCCAGCAGCCCAGTACGGAGCGAAAAACTGTTTTTT CASSPVRSEKLFF
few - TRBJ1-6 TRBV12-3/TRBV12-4 TGTGCCAGCAGCCCTCAAGCTAATTCACCCCTCCACTTT CASSPQANSPLHF
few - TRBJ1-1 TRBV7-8 TGTGCCAGCAGCCCATACAGGGTGGGCACTGAAGCTTTCTTT CASSPYRVGTEAFF
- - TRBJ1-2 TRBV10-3 TGTGCCACCAGAAGGGACTATGGCTACACCTTC CATRRDYGYTF